What follows is one T cell receptor (beta chain) and its context. These data come from a study of blood T cell repertoires in COVID-19. Study in general: From T cells, B-cell-depleted T cells, or PBMCs came the material, which was cDNA or gDNA.

In the study's own analysis: The authors estimated nucleated cell counts from reference gene primer amplification. Sequencing was performed with immunoSEQ multiplex PCR; in TCRdb, only in-frame clones are kept and a portion is missing. That table furnishes V, J and clone size, whereas the DNA furnished D and trimming. The top ten clones hold 3.5% to 4.5% of a sample with more than 110,000 clones, roughly 80% of them seen once. Material for sequencing was peripheral blood. The receptor comes from a woman aged 55 to 70 with acute or convalescent COVID-19.

The CDR3: CATAGRDGTDTQYF. As DNA, the CDR3 is TGTGCCACCGCTGGGCGGGACGGCACAGATACGCAGTATTTT. The gene calls are TRBV24-1 and TRBJ2-3, with a tentative D call TRBD2 (6 bases). The germline CDR1 and CDR2 sequences are KGHDR and SFDVKD. CDR3 length: 14 residues. The V end lost 9 bases, the J end lost 1 base, and 13 bases lay between the germline ends.